This entry lists 3 T cell receptor beta chains sequenced from one sample in a study of shared clonotypes between healthy human individuals. Here immunoSEQ multiplex PCR was the method, and the copy in TCRdb shows in-frame clones only, minus some. This table has 2 million to 2.5 million clones, under 97% appearing once. Sequencing input: naive CD4+ T cells sorted from blood. Indicated subset: CD45RA+ positively selected. The receptors derive from a man aged 18 to 35 in good health.

The rearrangement joins TRBV10-3 to TRBJ2-3; D is undetermined. CDR1 and CDR2 from the germline V gene are ENHRY and SYGVKD. V shed 8 bases and J shed 3 bases, with 12 bases lying between them. This CDR3 contains 13 residues. The CDR3 sequence: CAIGVPPTDTQYF. DNA for the CDR3: TGTGCCATCGGAGTGCCACCGACAGATACGCAGTATTTT.

In regard to this clone: This specimen includes other DNA sequences encoding the same CDR3. The V and J genes are TRBV5-1 and TRBJ2-7; D is unclear. There are 14 residues in the CDR3. The V end lost 0 bases, the J end lost 0 bases, and 7 bases lay between the germline ends. CDR1 SGHRS and CDR2 YFSETQ come from the germline V gene. The CDR3 nucleotides read TGCGCCAGCAGCTTGGAGGTCAGCTCCTACGAGCAGTACTTC. This encodes CASSLEVSSYEQYF.

The chain carries TRBV5-4 and TRBJ1-1; D gene uncertain. The germline V gene encodes CDR1 SGHNT and CDR2 YYREEE (reference sequence). CDR3 size: 17 residues. V was pared by 2 bases and J by 1 base, with 18 bases between. This chain's CDR3 is CASSFIPGAEPNTEAFF. The CDR3 bases are TGTGCCAGCAGCTTCATTCCGGGCGCAGAACCGAACACTGAAGCTTTCTTT.